This TCR beta chain was observed in a study of regulatory T cells in long-lasting Graves disease. Researchers made TCR beta libraries by using iRepertoire HTBI primers and running Arm-PCR on CDR3 regions. TCRdb redid the calling of the multiplex PCR reads with MiXCR, one entry per CDR3 protein. The repertoire includes 350,000 to 450,000 distinct CDR3 sequences, roughly 10% of them detected once, and about 19% sits in the top ten. Time point here: newly diagnosed GD, antithyroid drugs for less than 3 months. PBMC-derived RNA was used for the TCR library. This clonotype was counted many times. J was trimmed by 1 base and V by 3 bases; bases with no gene match: 4. The CDR3 runs to 16 residues. This same sample was also part of a study on T cells in Graves' hyperthyroidism and ophthalmopathy. From that paper: Most thyroid clonotypes expanded above 0.001 appeared in blood too.

The chain uses TRBV12-3 or TRBV12-4 and TRBJ2-3, with 10 bases lining up with TRBD1. Sequenced here: peripheral blood mononuclear cells (PBMCs), sampled at new diagnosis, from a patient treated with antithyroid drugs. This sequence was found in a woman between 18 and 29 years old with Graves disease. Here the CDR3 reads CASSFGQGVGTDTQYF. In nucleotides, the CDR3 is TGTGCCAGCAGTTTTGGACAGGGGGTTGGCACAGATACGCAGTATTTT.